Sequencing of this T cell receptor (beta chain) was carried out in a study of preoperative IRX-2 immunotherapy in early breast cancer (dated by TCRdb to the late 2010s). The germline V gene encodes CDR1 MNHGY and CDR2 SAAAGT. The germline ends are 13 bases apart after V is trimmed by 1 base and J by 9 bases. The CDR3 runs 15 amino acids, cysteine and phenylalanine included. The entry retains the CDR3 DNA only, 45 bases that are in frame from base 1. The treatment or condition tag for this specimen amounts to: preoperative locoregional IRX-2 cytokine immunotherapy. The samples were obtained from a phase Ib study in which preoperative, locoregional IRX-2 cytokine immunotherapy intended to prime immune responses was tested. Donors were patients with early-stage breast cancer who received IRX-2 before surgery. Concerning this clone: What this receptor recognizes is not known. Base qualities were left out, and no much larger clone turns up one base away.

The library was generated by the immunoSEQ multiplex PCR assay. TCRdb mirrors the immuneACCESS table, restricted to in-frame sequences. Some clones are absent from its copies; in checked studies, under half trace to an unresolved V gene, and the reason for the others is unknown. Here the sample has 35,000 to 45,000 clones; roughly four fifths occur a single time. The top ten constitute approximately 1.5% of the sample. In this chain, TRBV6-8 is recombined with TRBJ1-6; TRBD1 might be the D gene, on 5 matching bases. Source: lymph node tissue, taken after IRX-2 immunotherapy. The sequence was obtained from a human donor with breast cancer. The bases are TGTGCCAGCAGTTACTTTGGGGGGTCAATTTCACCCCTCCACTTT. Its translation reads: CASSYFGGSISPLHF.